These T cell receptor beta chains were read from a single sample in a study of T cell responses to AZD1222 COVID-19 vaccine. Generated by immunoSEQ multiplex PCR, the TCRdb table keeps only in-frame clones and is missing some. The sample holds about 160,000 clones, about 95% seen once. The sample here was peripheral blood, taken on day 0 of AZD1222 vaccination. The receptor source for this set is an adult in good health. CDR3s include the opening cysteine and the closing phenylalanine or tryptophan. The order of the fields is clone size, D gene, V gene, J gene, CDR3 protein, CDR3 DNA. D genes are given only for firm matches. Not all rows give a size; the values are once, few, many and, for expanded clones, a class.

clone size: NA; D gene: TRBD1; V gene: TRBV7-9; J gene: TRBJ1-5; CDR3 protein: CASSRDSERPQHF; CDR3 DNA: TGTGCCAGCAGCCGGGACAGCGAAAGGCCCCAGCATTTT
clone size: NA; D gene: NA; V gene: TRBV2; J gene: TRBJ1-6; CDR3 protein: CASSENRGTSHF; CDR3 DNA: TGTGCCAGCAGTGAGAACCGCGGGACATCCCACTTT
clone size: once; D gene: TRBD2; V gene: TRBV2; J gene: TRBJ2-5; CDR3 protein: CASSRLAGGSETQYF; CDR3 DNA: TGTGCCAGCAGTCGACTAGCGGGGGGGTCAGAGACCCAGTACTTC
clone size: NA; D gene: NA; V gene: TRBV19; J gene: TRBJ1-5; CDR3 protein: CASSPGGLGNQPQHF; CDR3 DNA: TGTGCCAGTAGTCCGGGGGGGCTAGGCAATCAGCCCCAGCATTTT
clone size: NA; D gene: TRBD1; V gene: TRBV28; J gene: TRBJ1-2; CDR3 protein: CASSTPREGAYGYTF; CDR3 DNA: TGTGCCAGCAGTACTCCCCGGGAGGGGGCTTATGGCTACACCTTC
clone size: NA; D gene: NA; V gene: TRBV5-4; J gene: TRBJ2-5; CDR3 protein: CASSLRRQEETQYF; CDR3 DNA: TGTGCCAGCAGCTTGCGGAGACAGGAAGAGACCCAGTACTTC
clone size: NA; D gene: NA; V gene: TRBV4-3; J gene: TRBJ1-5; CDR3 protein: CASSQDIRWPQHF; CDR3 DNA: TGCGCCAGCAGCCAGGACATTAGATGGCCCCAGCATTTT
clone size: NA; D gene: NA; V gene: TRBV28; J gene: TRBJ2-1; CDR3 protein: CASSPATRRSYNEQFF; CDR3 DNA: TGTGCCAGCAGTCCCGCCACTAGGCGCTCCTACAATGAGCAGTTCTTC
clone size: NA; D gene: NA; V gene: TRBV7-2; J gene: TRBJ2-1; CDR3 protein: CASSSGEEQFF; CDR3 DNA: TGTGCCAGCAGCTCCGGGGAGGAGCAGTTCTTC
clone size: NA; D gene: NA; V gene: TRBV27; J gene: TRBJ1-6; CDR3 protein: CASSYQTGYNSPLHF; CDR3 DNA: TGTGCCAGCAGTTACCAGACGGGCTATAATTCACCCCTCCACTTT
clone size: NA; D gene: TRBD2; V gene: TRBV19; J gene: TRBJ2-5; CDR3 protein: CASNGGGTSGSETQYF; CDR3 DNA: TGTGCCAGTAATGGGGGAGGAACTAGCGGGAGTGAGACCCAGTACTTC
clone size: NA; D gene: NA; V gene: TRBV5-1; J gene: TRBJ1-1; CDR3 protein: CASSLEATMNTEAFF; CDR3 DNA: TGCGCCAGCAGCTTGGAGGCGACTATGAACACTGAAGCTTTCTTT
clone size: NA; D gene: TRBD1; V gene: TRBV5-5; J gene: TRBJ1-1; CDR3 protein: CASSRDRGPTEAFF; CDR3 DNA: TGTGCCAGCAGTCGGGACAGGGGGCCCACTGAAGCTTTCTTT
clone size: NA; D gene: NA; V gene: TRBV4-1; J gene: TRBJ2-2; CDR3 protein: CASSQHGAGELFF; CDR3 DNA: TGCGCCAGCAGCCAACATGGGGCCGGGGAGCTGTTTTTT
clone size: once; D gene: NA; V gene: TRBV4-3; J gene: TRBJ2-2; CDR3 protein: CASSQGIGYRATGELFF; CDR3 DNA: TGCGCCAGCAGCCAAGGAATTGGGTACAGGGCCACCGGGGAGCTGTTTTTT
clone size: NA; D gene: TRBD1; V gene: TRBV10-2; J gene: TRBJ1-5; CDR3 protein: CASSHQGVNQPQHF; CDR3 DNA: TGCGCCAGCAGTCATCAGGGGGTTAATCAGCCCCAGCATTTT
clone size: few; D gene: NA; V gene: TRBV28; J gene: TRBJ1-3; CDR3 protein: CASSGPGRSPGNTIYF; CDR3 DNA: TGTGCCAGCTCGGGTCCCGGCAGAAGTCCTGGAAACACCATATATTTT
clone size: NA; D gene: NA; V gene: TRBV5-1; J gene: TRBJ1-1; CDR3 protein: CASSSLPGRTEAFF; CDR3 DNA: TGCGCCAGCAGCTCCCTACCGGGACGCACTGAAGCTTTCTTT
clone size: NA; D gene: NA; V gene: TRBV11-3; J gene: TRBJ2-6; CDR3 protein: CASSGHLWANVLTF; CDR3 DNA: TGTGCCAGCAGCGGACATCTCTGGGCCAACGTCCTGACTTTC
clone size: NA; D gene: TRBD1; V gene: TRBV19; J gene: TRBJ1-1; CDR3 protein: CASSPYPRQGADTEAFF; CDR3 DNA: TGTGCCAGTAGCCCGTATCCCCGACAGGGGGCGGACACTGAAGCTTTCTTT
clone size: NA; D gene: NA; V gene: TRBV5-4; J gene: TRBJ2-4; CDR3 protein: CASSLGLAKNIQYF; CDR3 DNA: TGTGCCAGCAGCTTAGGTTTAGCCAAAAACATTCAGTACTTC
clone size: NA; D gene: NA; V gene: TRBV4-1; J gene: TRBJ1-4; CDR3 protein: CASSQARDWANEKLFF; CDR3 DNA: TGCGCCAGCAGCCAAGCACGGGACTGGGCTAATGAAAAACTGTTTTTT
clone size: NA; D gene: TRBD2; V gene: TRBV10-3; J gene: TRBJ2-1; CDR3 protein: CASSRDYPPHEQFF; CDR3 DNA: TGTGCCAGCAGCCGGGACTACCCCCCCCATGAGCAGTTCTTC
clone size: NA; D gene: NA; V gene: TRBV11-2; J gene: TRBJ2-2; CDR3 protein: CASSSWTARAGELFF; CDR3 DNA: TGTGCCAGCAGCTCCTGGACAGCTAGAGCCGGGGAGCTGTTTTTT
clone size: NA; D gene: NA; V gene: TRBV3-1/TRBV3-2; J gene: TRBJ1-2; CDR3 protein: CASSQGGFRYGYTF; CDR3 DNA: TGTGCCAGCAGCCAAGGGGGGTTTCGCTATGGCTACACCTTC
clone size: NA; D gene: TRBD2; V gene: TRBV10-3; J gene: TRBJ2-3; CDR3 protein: CANSGSGTDTQYF; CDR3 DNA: TGTGCCAATAGCGGGAGCGGCACAGATACGCAGTATTTT
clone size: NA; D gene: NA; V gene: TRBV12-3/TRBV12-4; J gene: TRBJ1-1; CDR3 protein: CASSFVGGGLAFF; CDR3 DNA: TGTGCCAGCAGTTTCGTGGGGGGCGGGTTGGCTTTCTTT
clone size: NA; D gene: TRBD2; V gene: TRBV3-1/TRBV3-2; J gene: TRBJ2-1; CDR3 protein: CASSQSSGGFTSQFF; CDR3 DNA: TGTGCCAGCAGCCAATCTAGCGGGGGGTTCACCTCCCAGTTCTTC
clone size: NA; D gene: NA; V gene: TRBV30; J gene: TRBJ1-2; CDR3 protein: CAWSIRGPGRGYTF; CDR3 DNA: TGTGCCTGGAGTATTCGGGGGCCGGGTCGGGGCTACACCTTC
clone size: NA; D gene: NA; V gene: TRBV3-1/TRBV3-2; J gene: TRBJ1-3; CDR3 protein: CASSQVGSSGNTIYF; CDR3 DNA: TGTGCCAGCAGCCAAGTGGGGAGCTCTGGAAACACCATATATTTT
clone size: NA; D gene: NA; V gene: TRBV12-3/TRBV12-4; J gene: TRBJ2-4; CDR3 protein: CASSFTGYIQYF; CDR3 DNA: TGTGCCAGCAGTTTCACAGGTTATATTCAGTACTTC
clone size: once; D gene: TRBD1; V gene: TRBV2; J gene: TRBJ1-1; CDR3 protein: CASSFTGGSAEAFF; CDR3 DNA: TGTGCCAGCAGTTTCACAGGGGGCAGCGCTGAAGCTTTCTTT
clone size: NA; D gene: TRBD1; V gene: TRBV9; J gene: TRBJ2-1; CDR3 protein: CASSVGTQGSYNEQFF; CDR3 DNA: TGTGCCAGCAGCGTAGGAACACAGGGGTCCTACAATGAGCAGTTCTTC
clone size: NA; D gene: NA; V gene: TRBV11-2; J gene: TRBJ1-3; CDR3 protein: CASSFSRAGNTIYF; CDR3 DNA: TGTGCCAGCAGCTTCTCCAGGGCTGGAAACACCATATATTTT
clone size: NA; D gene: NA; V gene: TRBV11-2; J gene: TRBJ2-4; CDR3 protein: CASSKRQVAKNIQYF; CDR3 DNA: TGTGCCAGCAGCAAAAGACAGGTTGCCAAAAACATTCAGTACTTC
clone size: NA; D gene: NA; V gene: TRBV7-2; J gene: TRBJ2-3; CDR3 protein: CASSLIGPDTQYF; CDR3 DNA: TGTGCCAGCAGCTTAATAGGGCCAGATACGCAGTATTTT
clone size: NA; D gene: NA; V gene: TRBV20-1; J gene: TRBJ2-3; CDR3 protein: CRASRGVLSTDTQYF; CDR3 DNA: TGCAGAGCCAGTAGGGGGGTCCTTAGCACAGATACGCAGTATTTT
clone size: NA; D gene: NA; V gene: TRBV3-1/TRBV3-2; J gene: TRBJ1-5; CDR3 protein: CASSLPEGGGTDQPQHF; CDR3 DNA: TGTGCCAGCAGCCTACCTGAAGGCGGGGGGACCGATCAGCCCCAGCATTTT
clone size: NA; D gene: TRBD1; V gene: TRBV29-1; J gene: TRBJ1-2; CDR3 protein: CSVPLEPGDRVYGYTF; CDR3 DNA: TGCAGCGTCCCACTTGAGCCTGGGGACAGAGTCTATGGCTACACCTTC
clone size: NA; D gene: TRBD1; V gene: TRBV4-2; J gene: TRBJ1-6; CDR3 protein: CASSTDRAWENSPLHF; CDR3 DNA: TGTGCCAGCAGCACCGACAGGGCGTGGGAAAATTCACCCCTCCACTTT
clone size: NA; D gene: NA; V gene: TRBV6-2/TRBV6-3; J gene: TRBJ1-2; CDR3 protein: CASSYDGNYGYTF; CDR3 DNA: TGTGCCAGCAGTTACGACGGGAACTATGGCTACACCTTC
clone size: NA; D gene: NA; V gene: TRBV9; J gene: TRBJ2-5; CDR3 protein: CASSVARGQETQYF; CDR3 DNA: TGTGCCAGCAGCGTAGCCCGGGGCCAAGAGACCCAGTACTTC
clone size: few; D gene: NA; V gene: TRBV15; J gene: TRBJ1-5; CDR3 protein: CATSRNNPRDNQPQHF; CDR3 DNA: TGTGCCACCAGCAGAAACAACCCCAGGGACAATCAGCCCCAGCATTTT